The 27 T cell receptor beta chains below were found in one sample sequenced in a study of T cell repertoires in cytomegalovirus infection. TCRdb processed the reads anew with MiXCR; each CDR3 protein has one entry. The table lists fewer than 950,000 distinct CDR3 sequences, about 31% of them singletons. These receptors' antigens are unknown. The sequences come from cultured CD8+ T cells from PBMCs, collected from culture after CMV antigen stimulation. These receptor sequences come from a human donor in good health (CMV status not recorded). Some clones in this sample may be carry-over from other donors' samples.

In this sample, this clonotype turned up many times. The chain couples TRBV7-8 to TRBJ2-7; 8 bases match TRBD2. The CDR3 length is 14 residues. The germline gives CDR1 SGHVS, CDR2 FQNEAQ. V lost 4 bases, J lost 3 bases, and 5 bases stayed unmatched. DNA of the CDR3: TGTGCCAGCAGCTACGATAGCGGGGTCTACGAGCAGTACGTC. As protein: CASSYDSGVYEQYV.

This clonotype was seen repeatedly, ten times or more. This chain links TRBV19 with TRBJ2-1; the match to TRBD1 covers 7 bases. The germline V gene has CDR1 LNHDA and CDR2 SQIVND (reference sequence). V trimming: 9 bases; J trimming: 3 bases; junction bases outside the gene matches: 2. The CDR3 spans 12 residues. The DNA for the CDR3 is TGTGCCAGCAGGACAGGCTACAATGAGCAGTTCTTC. Its protein product is CASRTGYNEQFF.

The genes are TRBV20-1 and TRBJ2-1, with unresolved D. The CDR3 spans 11 residues. V was shortened by 1 base and J by 7 bases, with 5 bases between the two germline ends. CDR1 is DFQATT and CDR2 is SNEGSKA in the germline V gene (reference sequence). CDR3 region: CSARGDNEQFF. The CDR3 region has the DNA TGCAGTGCTAGAGGGGATAATGAGCAGTTCTTC.

The chain couples TRBV15 to TRBJ2-1, with 11 bases identical to TRBD1. Per germline, CDR1 LNHNV and CDR2 YYDKDF (reference sequence). This CDR3 has 16 amino acids. The ends lost 0 bases at V and 8 bases at J; junction bases unmatched: 6. The CDR3 is CATSRDKGQGDYEQFF. The CDR3 coding sequence is TGTGCCACCAGCAGAGATAAGGGACAGGGGGACTATGAGCAGTTCTTC.

This clonotype was found a few times. V is TRBV4-1 and J is TRBJ1-4; maybe TRBD1 (6 bases). Trimming removed 4 bases from V and 2 bases from J, with 11 bases in between. From germline, CDR1 is MGHRA and CDR2 YSYEKL. The CDR3 runs to 15 residues. The CDR3 nucleotides are TGCGCCAGCAGCCTCGGACAGTTCACTAATGAAAAACTGTTTTTT. Translation gives CASSLGQFTNEKLFF.

This rearrangement joins TRBV7-9 to TRBJ2-7; D might be TRBD1 (5 bases). CDR3 length: 14 amino acids. The ends were cut back, 1 base at V and 5 bases at J, with 12 bases in the middle. Per the germline V gene, CDR1 is SEHNR and CDR2 is FQNEAQ (reference sequence). The CDR3 region is CASSLDAGRNEQYV. The CDR3 DNA follows: TGTGCCAGCAGCTTAGATGCAGGGCGGAACGAGCAGTACGTC.

The chain joins TRBV6-6 to TRBJ1-1; D gene uncertain. The V and J ends lost 4 bases and 4 bases respectively, with 13 bases between them. CDR3 length equals 14 residues. Per germline, CDR1 MNHNY and CDR2 SVGAGI (reference sequence). CDR3 sequence: CASSSQSVGTEAFF. CDR3 DNA sequence: TGTGCCAGCAGTTCACAGTCCGTAGGCACTGAAGCTTTCTTT.

J is TRBJ2-7 and V is TRBV27; tentatively, D is TRBD2 (5 bases). This CDR3 contains 16 residues. Germline assignment: CDR1 MNHEY and CDR2 SMNVEV (reference sequence). Trimming shortened V by 0 bases and J by 3 bases, and 15 bases separated the two germline ends. The CDR3 spells CASSLSPGSTFYEQYV. Here the CDR3 DNA reads TGTGCCAGCAGTTTATCGCCGGGGTCCACGTTCTACGAGCAGTACGTC.

The chain links TRBV28 to TRBJ1-1; TRBD1 matches at 7 bases. The CDR3 covers 14 residues. The germline V gene encodes CDR1 MDHEN and CDR2 SYDVKM. The V and J ends lost 6 bases and 3 bases, in that order; junction bases with no gene match: 7. The CDR3 loop is CASSFSRGYTEAFF. DNA for the CDR3: TGTGCCAGCAGCTTCTCCAGGGGGTACACTGAAGCTTTCTTT.

In this sample, this clonotype turned up a few times. The rearrangement uses TRBV11-2 and TRBJ2-2; D may be TRBD2 (6 bases). CDR3 size: 18 residues. The V end was cut by 1 base, the J end by 4 bases, with 19 bases between. Germline assignment: CDR1 SGHAT and CDR2 FQNNGV. Written as DNA, the CDR3 is TGTGCCAGCAGCTTAGTGAGGGGTCTTTCAGCGGGCACCGGGGAGCTGTTTTTT. Encoded protein: CASSLVRGLSAGTGELFF.

The V call is TRBV20-1, the J call TRBJ2-2; D perhaps matches TRBD2 (6 bases). Germline CDR1 DFQATT, CDR2 SNEGSKA (reference sequence). V lost 5 bases to trimming and J lost 8 bases, with 9 bases between them. This CDR3 has 11 amino acids. CDR3 DNA sequence: TGCAGTGCTCCGCTAGCGGGGGAGCTGTTTTTT. It is translated as CSAPLAGELFF.

By proportion, this clonotype is medium-sized. The chain carries TRBV6-6 and TRBJ1-1; the D gene is possibly TRBD1 (5 bases). This CDR3 has 14 amino acids. V gave up 3 bases and J gave up 3 bases, with 11 bases separating them. CDR1 MNHNY and CDR2 SVGAGI come from the germline V gene (reference sequence). The CDR3 here is CASSYRGDDTEAFF. For the CDR3, the DNA is TGTGCCAGCAGTTATCGGGGGGACGACACTGAAGCTTTCTTT.

This clonotype was observed once. One end of the junction is discordant with germline, which a read error may explain. The genes are TRBV6-6 and TRBJ1-2; D ambiguous. The CDR3 consists of 15 residues. Germline V CDR1 and CDR2: MNHNY, SVGAGI (reference sequence). CDR3 sequence (DNA): TGTGCCAGCAGGAGGAGGGCAGGCCCTGACTATGGCTACATCTTC. Translation: CASRRRAGPDYGYIF.

This clonotype has a handful of counts. The J gene is TRBJ1-1, the V gene TRBV5-6; no reliable D call. The CDR3 runs to 15 residues. V shed 0 bases and J shed 6 bases, with 15 bases lying between them. From germline, CDR1 is SGHDT and CDR2 YYEEEE. DNA for the CDR3: TGTGCCAGCAGCTTGGCGGGTCCCATCCTCGCTGAAGCTTTCTTT. Protein sequence: CASSLAGPILAEAFF.

This clonotype was recorded a few times. V is TRBV27 and J is TRBJ1-1; 7 bases agree with TRBD1. The CDR3 length is 14 residues. V lost 8 bases, J lost 1 base, and 7 bases stayed unmatched. Germline V gene lookup returns CDR1 MNHEY and CDR2 SMNVEV (reference sequence). The CDR3 spells CASYVGGENTEAFF. As DNA, the CDR3 is TGTGCCAGCTACGTAGGGGGCGAGAACACTGAAGCTTTCTTT.

This rearrangement joins TRBV4-3 to TRBJ1-1, with D perhaps TRBD1 (6 bases). The ends were cut back, 1 base at V and 1 base at J, with 10 bases in the middle. The CDR3 is made up of 15 amino acids. CDR1 and CDR2 (germline): LGHNA, YSLEER. DNA for the CDR3: TGCGCCAGCAGCCAAGCACAGGGTTCGAACACTGAAGCTTTCTTT. Protein sequence: CASSQAQGSNTEAFF.

This chain links TRBV7-3 with TRBJ2-2; TRBD1 or TRBD2 may be the D gene (6 bases each). The ends were cut back, 2 bases at V and 4 bases at J, with 11 bases in the middle. This CDR3 contains 15 residues. Per the germline V gene, CDR1 is SGHTA and CDR2 is FQGTGA. This chain's CDR3 is CASSLSRGGTGELFF. The CDR3, as DNA: TGTGCCAGCAGCTTATCCAGGGGAGGCACCGGGGAGCTGTTTTTT. The full variable domain, with the rest looked up from reference TRBV7-3 and TRBJ2-2, is GAGVSQTPSNKVTEKGKYVELRCDPISGHTALYWYRQSLGQGPEFLIYFQGTGAADDSGLPNDRFFAVRPEGSVSTLKIQRTERGDSAVYLCASSLSRGGTGELFFGEGSRLTVL.

The chain carries TRBV6-5 and TRBJ2-1; a weak D match, TRBD1 (7 bases). Germline CDR1 MNHEY, CDR2 SVGAGI. V was cut by 2 bases and J by 5 bases, with 22 bases left in between. The CDR3 length is 18 residues. CDR3: CASSYLPPAGQINNEQFF. The CDR3 DNA reads as TGTGCCAGCAGTTACCTTCCCCCCGCGGGACAGATAAACAATGAGCAGTTCTTC.

The rearrangement joins TRBV12-3 or TRBV12-4 to TRBJ1-2; no clear D gene. This CDR3 is 14 amino acids long. Deletions cut 1 base from V and 3 bases from J, with 9 bases between. The CDR3 nucleotides are TGTGCCAGCAGTTTAGATAAAGGCTACTATGGCTACACCTTC. This encodes CASSLDKGYYGYTF.

The genes are TRBV5-1 and TRBJ2-3, with D possibly being TRBD1 or TRBD2 (5 bases each). CDR1 and CDR2 (germline): SGHRS, YFSETQ. The CDR3 length is 14 residues. Trimming removed 4 bases from V and 6 bases from J, with 15 bases in between. CDR3 bases: TGCGCCAGCAGCCCCGGGACGGGGATGGATACGCAGTATTTT. This gives the protein CASSPGTGMDTQYF.

The V call is TRBV5-1, the J call TRBJ2-1; 9 nucleotides match TRBD1. J gave up 8 bases and V 3 bases, and 6 bases lay outside the gene matches. CDR3 length: 14 amino acids. Germline lookup yields CDR1 SGHRS and CDR2 YFSETQ. CDR3 DNA sequence: TGCGCCAGCAGCTCTGGACAGGGGTGGGATGAGCAGTTCTTC. Its translation: CASSSGQGWDEQFF.

This clonotype was detected only a few times. This chain uses TRBV10-3 with TRBJ2-6, with unresolved D. CDR1 and CDR2 (germline): ENHRY, SYGVKD. V was cut by 8 bases and J by 2 bases, with 22 bases left in between. This CDR3 has 18 residues. CDR3 DNA: TGTGCCATCGGCCCCCTTGCCCTCGAGAAGGCTGGGGCCAACGTCCTGACTTTC. Amino acids: CAIGPLALEKAGANVLTF.

This sequence joins TRBV6-2 or TRBV6-3 and TRBJ1-5; unclear D gene. This CDR3 contains 15 residues. V lost 4 bases and J 0 bases, leaving 10 bases between the germline ends. Germline V gene data show CDR1 as MNHEY and CDR2 as SVGEGT. The CDR3 region is CASSFSGDSNQPQHF. CDR3 in DNA: TGTGCCAGCAGTTTCTCAGGTGATAGCAATCAGCCCCAGCATTTT.

The CDR3 protein is CASSLFPQSNQPQHF. The DNA of the CDR3 is TGTGCCAGCAGTTTATTCCCCCAGAGCAATCAGCCCCAGCATTTT. The chain recombines TRBV27 with TRBJ1-5; no clear D. Germline-derived CDR1 and CDR2 are MNHEY and SMNVEV (reference sequence). Trimming cost V 1 base and J 1 base, with 8 bases left between them. This CDR3 contains 15 residues.

As for this clonotype: At one boundary the junction diverges from the germline segment, which might be a read error. The chain couples TRBV7-9 to TRBJ2-2, with D perhaps matching TRBD2 (6 bases). Germline CDR1 reads SEHNR; CDR2 reads FQNEAQ (reference sequence). The CDR3 covers 19 residues. The CDR3 spells CVSSPPRGFKIQNTGELFF. CDR3 coding DNA: TGTGTCAGCAGCCCCCCCCGGGGGTTCAAAATCCAGAACACCGGGGAGCTGTTTTTT.

This clonotype was picked up a small number of times. This rearrangement joins TRBV4-1 to TRBJ1-5; D call uncertain. The CDR3 totals 13 residues. The germline V and J ends were trimmed by 3 bases and 5 bases, with 8 bases remaining between them. Germline V gene data show CDR1 as MGHRA and CDR2 as YSYEKL. CDR3 in amino acids: CASSHYGDQPQHF. In DNA, the CDR3 is TGCGCCAGCAGCCACTACGGAGATCAGCCCCAGCATTTT.

V and J are TRBV7-9 and TRBJ2-7; D may be TRBD1 or TRBD2 (5 bases each). With 3 bases removed from V and 6 bases from J, the gap between germline ends came to 18 bases. The CDR3 is 15 amino acids. CDR1 is SEHNR and CDR2 is FQNEAQ in the germline V gene (reference sequence). Written as DNA, the CDR3 is TGTGCCAGCAGCTTCTCCGGGACGGTGGCCTCCGAGCAGTACTTC. Its protein is CASSFSGTVASEQYF.